This T cell receptor (beta chain) was observed in a study of identical twins. Findings and caveats of the study: Cord blood beta clonotypes present at high abundance carried fewer insertions; no such pattern appeared in memory repertoires.

CDR3 length: 13 amino acids. V dropped 3 bases and J dropped 6 bases, with 12 bases sitting between them. In germline, CDR1 is SGHTA, CDR2 FQGNSA. This clonotype was seen only a few times. Its antigen is not known. TCRdb fed the 5' RACE reads into MiXCR, producing one record per CDR3 protein. Of hundreds of thousands of distinct CDR3 sequences in the sample, 15% to 20% are singletons; the top ten hold approximately 14%. The same specimen was also included in a second study, on T cells expressing NK-cell markers.

Sequenced sample: PBMCs. This clonotype was sampled from a woman in her late teens or twenties in good health. The chain is built from TRBV7-2 and TRBJ2-7; D is unclear. The CDR3 sequence: CASSFAFRSEQYF. The CDR3 coding sequence is TGTGCCAGCAGCTTTGCCTTTAGAAGCGAGCAGTACTTC.